This TCR beta chain was recorded in a study of T cell clonality in common variable immunodeficiency. Study-wide results and caveats: CVID subjects shared fewer TCRbeta clones than healthy controls did.

Equal genomic DNA amounts from CVID and control samples were sequenced. The protocol was immunoSEQ multiplex PCR, while the TCRdb copy is restricted to in-frame clones and leaves out a portion. The sample contains approximately 57,000 clones, none of them singletons. The CDR3 extends over 13 amino acids. Looked up from germline, CDR1 is DFQATT and CDR2 is SNEGSKA (reference sequence). Trimming stripped 5 bases from V and 4 bases from J, with 14 bases between. This clone rates as medium-sized. Its specificity is unknown. The read gets to within 3 residues of the CDR3 end, and the germline J gene fills in the rest.

This TCR derives from a person aged 18 to 75 in good health. The chain joins TRBV20-1 to TRBJ2-5; D ambiguous. Sequencing used peripheral blood mononuclear cells. The part of the CDR3 DNA that was read is TGCAGTGCTCCTCTCGGAGCGCGAGAGACC. It is translated as CSAPLGARET. The full-length CDR3 reads as CSAPLGARETQYF.